This T cell receptor beta chain was observed in a study of T cells in Graves' hyperthyroidism and ophthalmopathy. Per germline, CDR1 MNHNY and CDR2 SVGAGI (reference sequence). The CDR3 runs to 20 residues. V was clipped by 0 bases and J by 1 base; unmatched bases: 11. In this sample, this clonotype turned up many times. Investigators excluded patients with uncontrolled infection, other autoimmune disease, pregnancy or lactation. The diagnostic basis comprised clinical symptoms, serum thyroxine and TRAb, thyroid ultrasound and orbital computed tomography. There were TCR beta CDR3 regions amplified from RNA transcripts. The study used the HTBI primer set for a first-round RT-PCR of the TCR CDR3. MiXCR, applied by TCRdb to the multiplex PCR reads, yields one record per CDR3 protein. The sample shows approximately 370,000 distinct CDR3 sequences, roughly 15% of them seen only once.

Sequencing input: blood. The receptor comes from a woman in her 30s with Graves' hyperthyroidism that later progressed to Graves' ophthalmopathy. The chain recombines TRBV6-6 with TRBJ1-3; the match to TRBD1 covers 11 bases. Here the CDR3 DNA reads TGTGCCAGCAGTTACTCGATACCTGGACAGGGGGCAATTTCTGGAAACACCATATATTTT. Amino acids: CASSYSIPGQGAISGNTIYF.